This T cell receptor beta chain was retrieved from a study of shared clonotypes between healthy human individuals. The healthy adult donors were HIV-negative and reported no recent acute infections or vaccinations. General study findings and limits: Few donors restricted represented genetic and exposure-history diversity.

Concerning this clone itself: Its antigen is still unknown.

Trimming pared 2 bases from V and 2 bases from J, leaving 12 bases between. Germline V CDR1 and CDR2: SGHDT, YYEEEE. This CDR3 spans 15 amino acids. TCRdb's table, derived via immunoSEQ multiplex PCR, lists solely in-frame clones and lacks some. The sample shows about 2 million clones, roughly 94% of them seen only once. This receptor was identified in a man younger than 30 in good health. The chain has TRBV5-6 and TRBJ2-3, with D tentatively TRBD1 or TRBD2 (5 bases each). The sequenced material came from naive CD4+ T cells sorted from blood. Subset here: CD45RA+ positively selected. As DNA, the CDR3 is TGTGCCAGCAGCTTTCGGGGCAAGGACACAGATACGCAGTATTTT. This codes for CASSFRGKDTDTQYF.